This TCR beta chain was recorded in a study of regulatory T cells in long-lasting Graves disease. The CDR3 loop spans 16 amino acids. The V gene's germline CDR1 is MNHEY and CDR2 SVGEGT. V was pared by 7 bases and J by 3 bases, with 13 bases of the junction left unmatched. iRepertoire HTBI primers and Arm-PCR of CDR3 regions built TCR beta libraries. A single record per CDR3 protein comes from TCRdb applying MiXCR to the multiplex PCR reads. The sample consists of about 620,000 distinct CDR3 sequences, roughly 16% of them appearing once. Time point denoted: newly diagnosed GD, antithyroid drugs for less than 3 months. Making the TCR library involved RNA that had been extracted from PBMCs. Graves' disease diagnoses followed American Thyroid Association guidelines. All patients originated from an endocrinology department located in Xi'an, China. This sample also belongs to another study, concerning T cells in Graves' hyperthyroidism and ophthalmopathy. That work contributes: Blood also carried most thyroid clonotypes expanded above 0.001.

This receptor was taken from a woman in her 30s with Graves disease. Sequencing used peripheral blood mononuclear cells (PBMCs), obtained at new diagnosis, from a patient treated with antithyroid drugs. The rearrangement joins TRBV6-2 or TRBV6-3 to TRBJ2-7; 9 bases are a match to TRBD2. The CDR3 region is CASTTPLAGNLYEQYF. In DNA, the CDR3 is TGTGCCAGCACGACCCCTCTAGCGGGAAACCTCTACGAGCAGTACTTC.